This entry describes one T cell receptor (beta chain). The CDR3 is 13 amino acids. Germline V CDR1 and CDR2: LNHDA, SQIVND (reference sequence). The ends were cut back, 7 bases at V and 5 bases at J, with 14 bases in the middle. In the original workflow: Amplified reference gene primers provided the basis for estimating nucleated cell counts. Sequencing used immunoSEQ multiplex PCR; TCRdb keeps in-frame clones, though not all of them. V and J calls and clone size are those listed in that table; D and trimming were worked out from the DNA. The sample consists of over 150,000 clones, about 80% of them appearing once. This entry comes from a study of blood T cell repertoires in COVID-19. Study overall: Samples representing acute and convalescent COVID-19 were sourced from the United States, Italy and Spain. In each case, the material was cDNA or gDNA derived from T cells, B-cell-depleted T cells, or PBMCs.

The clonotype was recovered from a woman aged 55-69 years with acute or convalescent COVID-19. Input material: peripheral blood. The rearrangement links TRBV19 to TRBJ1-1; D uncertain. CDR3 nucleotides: TGTGCCAGTATCGAATTGAGGAGGACTGAAGCTTTCTTT. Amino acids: CASIELRRTEAFF.